The rows below give T cell receptor beta chains drawn from one sample of a study of OX40 agonist ivuxolimab in advanced cancers. Using immunoSEQ multiplex PCR, the repertoire was profiled, and TCRdb retains in-frame clones only, with some absent. The table shows around 70,000 clones, with 89% occurring only once. Material: CD4+ or CD8+ T cells sorted from blood, obtained in a trial of the OX40 agonist ivuxolimab. These receptors all come from an adult with an advanced solid tumor such as melanoma, head and neck, liver or kidney cancer. Each CDR3 is given with its conserved first and last residue. The order of the fields is J gene, V gene, clone size, D gene, CDR3 protein, CDR3 DNA. A D gene is named only where the DNA matches it firmly. The size of a clone is reported for some rows only, either as once, few or many, or as a class for expanded clones.

j_call: TRBJ2-5
v_call: TRBV11-2
clone_size: few
d_call: -
cdr3_aa: CASSLAIGGKKGRETQYF
cdr3_nt: TGTGCCAGCAGCTTAGCAATCGGCGGGAAGAAAGGGAGGGAGACCCAGTACTTC

j_call: TRBJ2-3
v_call: TRBV7-3
clone_size: -
d_call: TRBD2
cdr3_aa: CASSLTLAGGDTQYF
cdr3_nt: TGTGCCAGCAGCTTAACATTAGCGGGAGGGGATACGCAGTATTTT

j_call: TRBJ2-1
v_call: TRBV5-1
clone_size: -
d_call: -
cdr3_aa: CASRPRGINTGSNEQFF
cdr3_nt: TGCGCCAGCAGACCCCGGGGGATTAATACAGGGAGCAATGAGCAGTTCTTC

j_call: TRBJ2-7
v_call: TRBV6-1
clone_size: -
d_call: TRBD1
cdr3_aa: CASSPQTGSSYEQYF
cdr3_nt: TGTGCCAGCAGTCCCCAGACAGGGAGCTCCTACGAGCAGTACTTC

j_call: TRBJ1-1
v_call: TRBV23-1
clone_size: -
d_call: -
cdr3_aa: CASRPVNTEAFF
cdr3_nt: TGCGCCAGCAGACCCGTAAACACTGAAGCTTTCTTT

j_call: TRBJ1-1
v_call: TRBV7-9
clone_size: -
d_call: -
cdr3_aa: CASGPRGGNTEAFF
cdr3_nt: TGTGCCAGCGGTCCCAGGGGCGGCAACACTGAAGCTTTCTTT

j_call: TRBJ1-4
v_call: TRBV5-1
clone_size: once
d_call: -
cdr3_aa: CASSLEGVDEKLFF
cdr3_nt: TGCGCCAGCAGCTTGGAAGGGGTCGATGAAAAACTGTTTTTT

j_call: TRBJ2-1
v_call: TRBV14
clone_size: -
d_call: -
cdr3_aa: CASLSGVGSYNEQFF
cdr3_nt: TGTGCCAGCTTGTCCGGGGTGGGATCCTACAATGAGCAGTTCTTC

j_call: TRBJ1-5
v_call: TRBV6-5
clone_size: -
d_call: TRBD1
cdr3_aa: CASSQQGVQPQHF
cdr3_nt: TGTGCCAGCAGTCAACAGGGGGTTCAGCCCCAGCATTTT

j_call: TRBJ2-3
v_call: TRBV5-1
clone_size: -
d_call: -
cdr3_aa: CASSLERTTDTQYF
cdr3_nt: TGCGCCAGCAGCCTAGAGCGAACAACAGATACGCAGTATTTT

j_call: TRBJ2-3
v_call: TRBV7-6
clone_size: -
d_call: TRBD2
cdr3_aa: CASSRVRWGGGASDTQYF
cdr3_nt: TGTGCCAGCAGCCGGGTCCGTTGGGGCGGGGGGGCCTCTGATACGCAGTATTTT

j_call: TRBJ1-1
v_call: TRBV7-3
clone_size: once
d_call: -
cdr3_aa: CASSLQGNTEAFF
cdr3_nt: TGTGCCAGCAGCTTACAGGGGAACACTGAAGCTTTCTTT

j_call: TRBJ1-2
v_call: TRBV5-1
clone_size: -
d_call: -
cdr3_aa: CASSLAGAGGYTF
cdr3_nt: TGCGCCAGCAGCTTAGCAGGGGCTGGAGGCTACACCTTC

j_call: TRBJ2-6
v_call: TRBV4-2
clone_size: -
d_call: TRBD1
cdr3_aa: CASSPHYQDRGGPSSGANVLTF
cdr3_nt: TGTGCCAGCAGCCCACATTATCAAGACAGGGGCGGACCAAGCTCTGGGGCCAACGTCCTGACTTTC

j_call: TRBJ1-1
v_call: TRBV15
clone_size: -
d_call: -
cdr3_aa: CATSRDRWSNTEAFF
cdr3_nt: TGTGCCACCAGCAGAGATCGATGGTCCAACACTGAAGCTTTCTTT

j_call: TRBJ1-2
v_call: TRBV5-6
clone_size: -
d_call: TRBD1
cdr3_aa: CASTAGQGAYLNYGYTF
cdr3_nt: TGTGCCAGCACCGCGGGACAGGGGGCGTACCTAAACTATGGCTACACCTTC

j_call: TRBJ2-3
v_call: TRBV5-4
clone_size: -
d_call: -
cdr3_aa: CASSETSTDTQYF
cdr3_nt: TGTGCCAGCAGCGAGACTAGCACAGATACGCAGTATTTT

j_call: TRBJ1-2
v_call: TRBV6-6
clone_size: -
d_call: TRBD1
cdr3_aa: CASSYSQGGGGYTF
cdr3_nt: TGTGCCAGCAGTTACTCGCAGGGGGGAGGCGGCTACACCTTC

j_call: TRBJ1-2
v_call: TRBV20-1
clone_size: -
d_call: -
cdr3_aa: CSARSWDGYTF
cdr3_nt: TGCAGTGCTAGATCATGGGATGGCTACACCTTC

j_call: TRBJ1-2
v_call: TRBV11-2
clone_size: -
d_call: TRBD1
cdr3_aa: CASSSVDRGYYGYTF
cdr3_nt: TGTGCCAGCAGCTCAGTGGACAGGGGGTACTATGGCTACACCTTC

j_call: TRBJ2-7
v_call: TRBV21-1
clone_size: -
d_call: -
cdr3_aa: CASSKEAARRSYEQYF
cdr3_nt: TGTGCCAGCAGCAAAGAGGCAGCCCGGAGATCCTACGAGCAGTACTTC

j_call: TRBJ2-1
v_call: TRBV19
clone_size: -
d_call: -
cdr3_aa: CASSIGGRPPNEQFF
cdr3_nt: TGTGCCAGTAGTATAGGGGGACGCCCGCCCAATGAGCAGTTCTTC

j_call: TRBJ1-2
v_call: TRBV6-1
clone_size: -
d_call: -
cdr3_aa: CASSPNRHFYGYTF
cdr3_nt: TGTGCCAGCAGCCCCAACCGACACTTCTACGGCTACACCTTC

j_call: TRBJ2-7
v_call: TRBV5-1
clone_size: -
d_call: TRBD2
cdr3_aa: CASSWAGGADEQYF
cdr3_nt: TGCGCCAGCAGCTGGGCGGGGGGGGCGGACGAGCAGTACTTC

j_call: TRBJ2-1
v_call: TRBV18
clone_size: -
d_call: TRBD2
cdr3_aa: CASSLGLAGTNEQFF
cdr3_nt: TGTGCCAGCTCACTCGGACTAGCGGGAACCAATGAGCAGTTCTTC

j_call: TRBJ2-1
v_call: TRBV25-1
clone_size: -
d_call: TRBD2
cdr3_aa: CASSESGGDMGEQFF
cdr3_nt: TGTGCCAGCAGTGAGTCGGGAGGGGACATGGGTGAGCAGTTCTTC

j_call: TRBJ1-1
v_call: TRBV18
clone_size: -
d_call: -
cdr3_aa: CASSPGQDTEAFF
cdr3_nt: TGTGCCAGCTCACCAGGGCAGGACACTGAAGCTTTCTTT

j_call: TRBJ1-1
v_call: TRBV5-4
clone_size: -
d_call: -
cdr3_aa: CASSLANGQEAFF
cdr3_nt: TGTGCCAGCAGCTTGGCCAACGGACAGGAAGCTTTCTTT

j_call: TRBJ2-3
v_call: TRBV10-3
clone_size: once
d_call: -
cdr3_aa: CAIKGDITDTQYF
cdr3_nt: TGTGCCATCAAGGGGGATATCACAGATACGCAGTATTTT

j_call: TRBJ1-2
v_call: TRBV10-1
clone_size: -
d_call: TRBD1
cdr3_aa: CASSGGTGYGYTF
cdr3_nt: TGCGCCAGCAGTGGGGGGACAGGCTATGGCTACACCTTC

j_call: TRBJ2-7
v_call: TRBV6-5
clone_size: -
d_call: TRBD1
cdr3_aa: CASSRVGTGGLEQYF
cdr3_nt: TGTGCCAGCAGTCGGGTAGGGACAGGGGGCCTCGAGCAGTACTTC

j_call: TRBJ1-6
v_call: TRBV25-1
clone_size: few
d_call: -
cdr3_aa: CASSEGGGNSPLHF
cdr3_nt: TGTGCCAGCAGTGAAGGTGGAGGCAACTCACCCCTCCACTTT

j_call: TRBJ2-4
v_call: TRBV21-1
clone_size: -
d_call: -
cdr3_aa: CASSKVTRERLAGAKNIQYF
cdr3_nt: TGTGCCAGCAGCAAAGTCACGAGGGAACGACTAGCGGGAGCCAAAAACATTCAGTACTTC

j_call: TRBJ2-7
v_call: TRBV6-1
clone_size: once
d_call: -
cdr3_aa: CASRPQGLDEQYF
cdr3_nt: TGTGCCAGCAGGCCTCAGGGGCTCGACGAGCAGTACTTC

j_call: TRBJ2-1
v_call: TRBV9
clone_size: -
d_call: -
cdr3_aa: CASSVRPQLGGGNEQFF
cdr3_nt: TGTGCCAGCAGCGTACGACCCCAACTAGGGGGAGGCAATGAGCAGTTCTTC

j_call: TRBJ2-3
v_call: TRBV7-3
clone_size: once
d_call: -
cdr3_aa: CASSLTPDRVSTDTQYF
cdr3_nt: TGTGCCAGCAGCTTAACCCCCGACAGAGTTAGCACAGATACGCAGTATTTT

j_call: TRBJ1-2
v_call: TRBV28
clone_size: few
d_call: -
cdr3_aa: CASSLFRTPYGYTF
cdr3_nt: TGTGCCAGCAGTTTATTCCGGACACCGTATGGCTACACCTTC

j_call: TRBJ2-3
v_call: TRBV7-9
clone_size: -
d_call: -
cdr3_aa: CASSFAKYTDTQYF
cdr3_nt: TGTGCCAGCAGCTTTGCGAAGTACACAGATACGCAGTATTTT

j_call: TRBJ2-1
v_call: TRBV5-1
clone_size: -
d_call: -
cdr3_aa: CASSPWTEDNEQFF
cdr3_nt: TGCGCCAGCAGCCCGTGGACGGAAGACAATGAGCAGTTCTTC

j_call: TRBJ2-1
v_call: TRBV10-1
clone_size: -
d_call: -
cdr3_aa: CASSAAYNEQFF
cdr3_nt: TGCGCCAGCAGTGCGGCCTACAATGAGCAGTTCTTC

j_call: TRBJ2-7
v_call: TRBV7-9
clone_size: once
d_call: -
cdr3_aa: CASSLGAGDYEQYF
cdr3_nt: TGTGCCAGCAGCTTAGGGGCAGGAGACTACGAGCAGTACTTC

j_call: TRBJ1-1
v_call: TRBV7-8
clone_size: -
d_call: TRBD1
cdr3_aa: CASSSQGAEAFF
cdr3_nt: TGTGCCAGCAGCTCGCAGGGGGCCGAAGCTTTCTTT

j_call: TRBJ1-1
v_call: TRBV5-1
clone_size: once
d_call: -
cdr3_aa: CASSVQGFLGTEAFF
cdr3_nt: TGCGCCAGCAGCGTCCAGGGGTTTTTGGGCACTGAAGCTTTCTTT

j_call: TRBJ1-1
v_call: TRBV12-5
clone_size: once
d_call: -
cdr3_aa: CASGLWDRDLNTEAFF
cdr3_nt: TGTGCTAGTGGTTTATGGGACCGGGACTTGAACACTGAAGCTTTCTTT

j_call: TRBJ1-3
v_call: TRBV6-6
clone_size: -
d_call: TRBD1
cdr3_aa: CASSPDRGLAGNTIYF
cdr3_nt: TGTGCCAGCAGCCCGGACAGGGGCTTAGCGGGAAACACCATATATTTT

j_call: TRBJ2-7
v_call: TRBV5-4
clone_size: -
d_call: TRBD2
cdr3_aa: CASSLGGGNEQYF
cdr3_nt: TGTGCCAGCAGCTTGGGGGGGGGAAACGAGCAGTACTTC

j_call: TRBJ2-3
v_call: TRBV5-1
clone_size: -
d_call: TRBD2
cdr3_aa: CASSLGLAGTDTQYF
cdr3_nt: TGCGCCAGCAGCTTGGGTCTAGCGGGCACAGATACGCAGTATTTT

j_call: TRBJ2-3
v_call: TRBV10-3
clone_size: once
d_call: -
cdr3_aa: CAISELGALSTDTQYF
cdr3_nt: TGTGCCATCAGTGAGTTAGGGGCATTGAGCACAGATACGCAGTATTTT

j_call: TRBJ1-1
v_call: TRBV7-2
clone_size: -
d_call: -
cdr3_aa: CASSHGGAEAFF
cdr3_nt: TGTGCCAGCAGCCATGGGGGGGCTGAAGCTTTCTTT

j_call: TRBJ2-7
v_call: TRBV5-4
clone_size: -
d_call: -
cdr3_aa: CASSRFSGNSYEQYF
cdr3_nt: TGCGCCAGCAGCCGGTTTAGCGGAAACTCCTACGAGCAGTACTTC

j_call: TRBJ2-5
v_call: TRBV28
clone_size: once
d_call: -
cdr3_aa: CASRSGVETQYF
cdr3_nt: TGTGCCAGCAGATCAGGGGTAGAGACCCAGTACTTC

j_call: TRBJ2-1
v_call: TRBV29-1
clone_size: -
d_call: -
cdr3_aa: CSVVWGANSYNEQFF
cdr3_nt: TGCAGCGTTGTCTGGGGGGCCAACTCCTACAATGAGCAGTTCTTC

j_call: TRBJ1-1
v_call: TRBV6-5
clone_size: -
d_call: -
cdr3_aa: CASSSGSYTEAFF
cdr3_nt: TGTGCCAGCAGTTCAGGGTCCTACACTGAAGCTTTCTTT

j_call: TRBJ2-2
v_call: TRBV2
clone_size: -
d_call: -
cdr3_aa: CASRDNTGELFF
cdr3_nt: TGTGCCAGCAGGGATAACACCGGGGAGCTGTTTTTT

j_call: TRBJ2-2
v_call: TRBV6-1
clone_size: -
d_call: -
cdr3_aa: CASSDLATGELFF
cdr3_nt: TGTGCCAGCAGTGACCTTGCGACAGGGGAGCTGTTTTTT